The 30 T cell receptor beta chains below all came from one sample that was sequenced in a study of blood T cell repertoires in COVID-19. This table comes from immunoSEQ multiplex PCR, and its TCRdb copy is limited to in-frame clones, with some not included. The sample has 300,000 to 350,000 clones, more than 75% seen once. The specimen sequenced was PBMCs or T cells enriched from blood (not recorded which). Receptors were obtained from a woman younger than 45 who had recovered from COVID-19.

The chain joins TRBV11-2 to TRBJ2-7, with 11 bases lining up with TRBD1. With V trimmed by 3 bases and J by 6 bases, 10 bases remained unmatched. CDR1 and CDR2 (germline): SGHAT, FQNNGV. The CDR3 loop spans 16 amino acids. This CDR3 reads CASSLAGQGVTSEQYF. CDR3 in DNA: TGTGCCAGCAGCTTGGCGGGACAGGGGGTGACTTCCGAGCAGTACTTC. Full variable domain (rest looked up from reference TRBV11-2 and TRBJ2-7): EAGVAQSPRYKIIEKRQSVAFWCNPISGHATLYWYQQILGQGPKLLIQFQNNGVVDDSQLPKDRFSAERLKGVDSTLKIQPAKLEDSAVYLCASSLAGQGVTSEQYFGPGTRLTVT.

The V gene is TRBV27, the J gene TRBJ1-6; 10 nucleotides align to TRBD1. V shed 6 bases, J shed 9 bases, and the junction held 5 bases outside the gene matches. The CDR3 totals 14 residues. Germline-derived CDR1 and CDR2 are MNHEY and SMNVEV (reference sequence). The CDR3 protein is CASSWDRGSSPLHF. CDR3 DNA: TGTGCCAGCAGCTGGGACAGGGGTAGTTCACCCCTCCACTTT.

V gene TRBV27 combines with J gene TRBJ2-2, with D maybe TRBD1 (6 bases). Germline-derived CDR1 and CDR2 are MNHEY and SMNVEV (reference sequence). The V end lost 7 bases, the J end lost 0 bases, and 9 bases lay between the germline ends. The length of the CDR3 is 14 residues. CDR3 sequence: CASKRTANTGELFF. DNA of the CDR3: TGTGCCAGCAAGAGGACAGCGAACACCGGGGAGCTGTTTTTT.

The CDR3 coding sequence is TGTGCCAGTAGTATAGAGCGAGGGATCGGACTCCACTTT. Amino acid sequence: CASSIERGIGLHF. J is TRBJ1-6 and V is TRBV19, with D uncertain. The length of the CDR3 is 13 residues. V lost 0 bases to trimming and J lost 16 bases, with 13 bases between them. Germline V gives CDR1 LNHDA, CDR2 SQIVND (reference sequence).

This clone appeared a few times. The chain combines TRBV11-3 with TRBJ2-2, with D unresolved. Per germline, CDR1 SGHNT and CDR2 YENEEA. V lost 5 bases, J lost 3 bases, and 10 bases lay in between. The CDR3 is 14 residues long. The CDR3 sequence is CASSPGSHTGELFF. In DNA form, the CDR3 reads TGTGCCAGCAGCCCCGGGTCCCACACCGGGGAGCTGTTTTTT.

The chain links TRBV30 to TRBJ2-1; TRBD1 matches 9 bases. Trimming removed 5 bases from V and 3 bases from J; junction bases left unmatched: 2. CDR1 and CDR2 (germline): GTSNPN, SVGIG (reference sequence). The CDR3 length is 13 residues. Here the CDR3 reads CAWAGQGYNEQFF. The CDR3, as DNA: TGTGCCTGGGCGGGACAGGGCTACAATGAGCAGTTCTTC.

The V and J genes are TRBV7-2 and TRBJ2-7; 12 bases fit TRBD2. V was pared by 4 bases and J by 2 bases, with 9 bases of the junction left unmatched. The CDR3 consists of 17 residues. Germline CDR1 is SGHTA and CDR2 is FQGNSA. Here the CDR3 reads CASSSPSGGDQTYEQYF. The DNA for the CDR3 is TGTGCCAGCAGCTCCCCTAGCGGGGGGGATCAGACCTACGAGCAGTACTTC.

This clone was counted a few times. The chain links TRBV3-1 (or the pseudogene TRBV3-2) to TRBJ2-7; 14 nucleotides agree with TRBD2. Germline lookup yields CDR1 LGHDT and CDR2 YNNKEL (reference sequence). This CDR3 contains 15 residues. V shed 4 bases, J shed 4 bases, and the junction held 3 bases outside the gene matches. The CDR3 DNA reads as TGTGCCAGCAGCCCCGGGACTAGCGGGAGATACGAGCAGTACTTC. Protein: CASSPGTSGRYEQYF.

The J gene is TRBJ2-3, the V gene TRBV9; the D is unclear. Germline CDR1 reads SGDLS; CDR2 reads YYNGEE. The V end was cut by 0 bases, the J end by 5 bases, with 10 bases between. The CDR3 is 14 amino acids. For the CDR3, the DNA is TGTGCCAGCAGCGTAGATCATGTCGGAGATACGCAGTATTTT. Translation gives CASSVDHVGDTQYF.

J is TRBJ1-1 and V is TRBV9; D ambiguous. The CDR3 is made up of 13 amino acids. CDR1 is SGDLS and CDR2 is YYNGEE in the germline V gene. Trimming took off 3 bases at V and 8 bases at J, with 14 bases between the two ends. Here the CDR3 reads CASSDSRYSEAFF. The CDR3 region has the DNA TGTGCCAGCAGCGACTCCCGGTATTCGGAAGCTTTCTTT.

This clone was found a few times. The rearrangement joins TRBV5-1 to TRBJ1-5; a weak D match, TRBD1 (5 bases). V lost 4 bases to trimming and J lost 2 bases, with 10 bases between them. Germline CDR1 is SGHRS and CDR2 is YFSETQ. CDR3 length equals 14 residues. The CDR3 spells CASSPGSGNQPQHF. CDR3 nucleotide sequence: TGCGCCAGCAGCCCAGGGTCGGGCAATCAGCCCCAGCATTTT. Supplemented by reference TRBV5-1 and TRBJ1-5, the full variable domain reads KAGVTQTPRYLIKTRGQQVTLSCSPISGHRSVSWYQQTPGQGLQFLFEYFSETQRNKGNFPGRFSGRQFSNSRSEMNVSTLELGDSALYLCASSPGSGNQPQHFGDGTRLSIL.

This sequence joins TRBV15 and TRBJ1-1; D is perhaps TRBD1 (6 bases). Trimming took 1 base from V and 0 from J, leaving 9 bases between them. From germline, CDR1 is LNHNV and CDR2 YYDKDF (reference sequence). The CDR3 length is 15 residues. Written as DNA, the CDR3 is TGTGCCACCAGCAGAGCGCAGGGGATGAACACTGAAGCTTTCTTT. This gives the protein CATSRAQGMNTEAFF.

This chain uses TRBV6-2 or TRBV6-3 with TRBJ1-5; no clear D gene. Germline V CDR1 and CDR2: MNHEY, SVGEGT. V was cut by 6 bases and J by 3 bases, with 15 bases left in between. This CDR3 region has 15 residues. Here the CDR3 DNA reads TGTGCCAGCAGCAACGGTCCGGGGTTCAATCAGCCCCAGCATTTT. This encodes CASSNGPGFNQPQHF.

V is TRBV7-2 and J is TRBJ1-5; D not resolved. Germline V gene data show CDR1 as SGHTA and CDR2 as FQGNSA. Deletions cut 1 base from V and 2 bases from J, with 9 bases between. The CDR3 sequence is 15 residues long. The CDR3 spells CASSLDALGNQPQHF. CDR3 bases: TGTGCCAGCAGCTTAGATGCGCTTGGCAATCAGCCCCAGCATTTT. The full variable domain, rest sourced from reference TRBV7-2 and TRBJ1-5, is GAGVSQSPSNKVTEKGKDVELRCDPISGHTALYWYRQSLGQGLEFLIYFQGNSAPDKSGLPSDRFSAERTGGSVSTLTIQRTQQEDSAVYLCASSLDALGNQPQHFGDGTRLSIL.

The chain links TRBV28 to TRBJ1-3; TRBD1 is a possible D gene (6 bases). The germline V gene has CDR1 MDHEN and CDR2 SYDVKM. This CDR3 comprises 17 residues. The V and J ends lost 5 bases and 0 bases respectively, with 17 bases between them. CDR3 region: CASSPSGQGPSGNTIYF. The CDR3 DNA is TGTGCCAGCAGTCCTTCCGGCCAGGGGCCCTCTGGAAACACCATATATTTT.

The CDR3 sequence is CAISGLAGGYQETQYF. CDR3 bases: TGTGCCATCAGTGGGCTAGCGGGGGGGTACCAAGAGACCCAGTACTTC. This rearrangement joins TRBV10-3 to TRBJ2-5, with 12 nucleotides matching TRBD2. V shed 4 bases, J shed 0 bases, and the junction held 3 bases outside the gene matches. The CDR3 totals 16 residues. Looked up from germline, CDR1 is ENHRY and CDR2 is SYGVKD.

The chain is built from TRBV7-6 and TRBJ2-7; TRBD2 aligns across 10 bases. With 4 bases clipped from V and 3 bases from J, the junction kept 12 bases outside the gene matches. Germline V gene data show CDR1 as SGHVS and CDR2 as FNYEAQ. The CDR3 runs 17 residues. CDR3 in DNA: TGTGCCAGCAGCTCCTCGGGTAGCGGGGGGCCCAGCTACGAGCAGTACTTC. Its protein product is CASSSSGSGGPSYEQYF.

The rearrangement uses TRBV6-1 and TRBJ1-3; D unresolved. Germline-derived CDR1 and CDR2 are MNHNS and SASEGT. The CDR3 contains 13 residues. Trimming stripped 3 bases from V and 1 base from J, with 4 bases between. Here the CDR3 DNA reads TGTGCCAGCAGTGACAGGTCTGGAAACACCATATATTTT. Its translation: CASSDRSGNTIYF.

The chain is built from TRBV7-8 and TRBJ2-2; 9 bases match TRBD1. Trimming at V came to 5 bases and at J to 4 bases, leaving 5 bases not matched to a gene. The CDR3 consists of 15 residues. Germline V gene lookup returns CDR1 SGHVS and CDR2 FQNEAQ. CDR3 bases: TGTGCCAGCAGCAGGACAGGGGTAGGCACCGGGGAGCTGTTTTTT. Translation gives CASSRTGVGTGELFF.

The V and J genes are TRBV5-6 and TRBJ1-1; D is perhaps TRBD1 (6 bases). The germline CDR1 and CDR2 sequences are SGHDT and YYEEEE. V shed 3 bases and J shed 10 bases, with 16 bases lying between them. The CDR3 extends over 13 amino acids. This chain's CDR3 is CASSSRPQGAAFF. The CDR3 DNA sequence: TGTGCCAGCAGCTCCCGTCCACAGGGCGCAGCTTTCTTT.

V and J are TRBV2 and TRBJ2-3; 11 bases map to TRBD2. Trimming cost V 7 bases and J 4 bases; bases outside gene matches: 7. Germline CDR1 and CDR2: SNHLY and FYNNEI. The CDR3 spans 15 residues. CDR3 coding DNA: TGTGCCAGCAAGGGACTAGCGGTATGGGCAGATACGCAGTATTTT. This sequence encodes CASKGLAVWADTQYF.

This chain links TRBV24-1 with TRBJ1-3, with D possibly being TRBD1 (6 bases). CDR1 and CDR2 (germline): KGHDR, SFDVKD. V lost 4 bases, J lost 2 bases, and 11 bases lay in between. The CDR3 contains 15 residues. The CDR3 region has the DNA TGTGCCACCAGTGACACAGGGCAGGCTGGAAACACCATATATTTT. Amino acid sequence: CATSDTGQAGNTIYF.

CDR3 sequence reads: CASTKLHTGDIYGYTF. CDR3 nucleotides: TGTGCCAGTACGAAACTCCACACGGGGGATATCTATGGCTACACCTTC. The rearrangement links TRBV27 to TRBJ1-2, with a tentative D call TRBD1 (5 bases). The germline V and J ends were trimmed by 9 bases and 4 bases, with 24 bases remaining between them. CDR3 length equals 16 residues. The germline gives CDR1 MNHEY, CDR2 SMNVEV (reference sequence).

V is TRBV7-8 and J is TRBJ1-3; 7 nucleotides line up with TRBD1. The V and J ends lost 1 base and 3 bases, in that order; junction bases with no gene match: 3. CDR3 length equals 15 residues. Germline V gives CDR1 SGHVS, CDR2 FQNEAQ. CDR3 in amino acids: CASSLGQGRGNTIYF. The CDR3 DNA is TGTGCCAGCAGCTTAGGACAGGGACGTGGAAACACCATATATTTT.

The chain employs TRBV27 and TRBJ1-4, with a possible D match to TRBD1 (6 bases). CDR3 length equals 15 residues. The germline V gene has CDR1 MNHEY and CDR2 SMNVEV (reference sequence). Trimming shortened V by 5 bases and J by 7 bases, and 17 bases separated the two germline ends. As DNA, the CDR3 is TGTGCCAGCAGTCCTACGAACAGGGAGGGTGAAAAACTGTTTTTT. This gives the protein CASSPTNREGEKLFF.

The chain carries TRBV28 and TRBJ2-4, with 7 bases matching TRBD1. CDR1 and CDR2 from the germline V gene are MDHEN and SYDVKM. The CDR3 is made up of 15 amino acids. With V trimmed by 1 base and J by 2 bases, 2 bases remained unmatched. The CDR3, as DNA: TGTGCCAGCAGTTTATTGGGACAGTCCAAAAACATTCAGTACTTC. Translated, it gives CASSLLGQSKNIQYF.

The CDR3 protein is CASSTRQPGDYGYTF. Here the CDR3 DNA reads TGTGCCAGCAGTACCCGACAGCCTGGGGACTATGGCTACACCTTC. V gene TRBV6-5 combines with J gene TRBJ1-2, with D perhaps matching TRBD1 (5 bases). V dropped 5 bases and J dropped 3 bases, with 16 bases sitting between them. The CDR3 has 15 residues. The germline gives CDR1 MNHEY, CDR2 SVGAGI.

The chain uses TRBV7-2 and TRBJ1-6; weak D call: TRBD1 (5 bases). CDR1 and CDR2 from the germline V gene are SGHTA and FQGNSA. This CDR3 comprises 17 residues. V was shortened by 2 bases and J by 4 bases, with 15 bases between the two germline ends. The CDR3 bases are TGTGCCAGCAGCTTATACCAGGGATGGGGTTATAATTCACCCCTCCACTTT. It codes for CASSLYQGWGYNSPLHF.

This chain links TRBV28 with TRBJ1-4; D ambiguous. This CDR3 contains 13 residues. Trimming removed 6 bases at V and 8 bases at J, with 13 bases between. Per the germline V gene, CDR1 is MDHEN and CDR2 is SYDVKM. CDR3 sequence: CASSPPIAEKLFF. The DNA of the CDR3 is TGTGCCAGCAGCCCCCCAATAGCGGAAAAACTGTTTTTT.

This chain connects TRBV9 to TRBJ2-5; D may be TRBD1 (6 bases). This CDR3 region has 15 residues. The germline gives CDR1 SGDLS, CDR2 YYNGEE. The germline V and J ends were trimmed by 4 bases and 4 bases, with 17 bases remaining between them. CDR3 sequence: CASSPHLGQPETQYF. For the CDR3, the DNA is TGTGCCAGCAGCCCCCACCTAGGACAGCCAGAGACCCAGTACTTC.